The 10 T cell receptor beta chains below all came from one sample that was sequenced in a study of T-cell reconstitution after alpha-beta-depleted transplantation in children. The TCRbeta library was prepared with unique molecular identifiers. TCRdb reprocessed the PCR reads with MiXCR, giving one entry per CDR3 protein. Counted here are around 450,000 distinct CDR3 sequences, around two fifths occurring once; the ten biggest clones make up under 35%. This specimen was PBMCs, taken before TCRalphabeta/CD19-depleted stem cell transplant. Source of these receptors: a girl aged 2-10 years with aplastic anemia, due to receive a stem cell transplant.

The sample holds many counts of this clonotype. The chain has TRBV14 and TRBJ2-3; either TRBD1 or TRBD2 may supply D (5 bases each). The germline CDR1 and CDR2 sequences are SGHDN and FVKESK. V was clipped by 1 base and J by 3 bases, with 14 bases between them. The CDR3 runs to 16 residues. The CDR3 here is CASSQGWDRGTDTQYF. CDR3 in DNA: TGTGCCAGCAGCCAAGGTTGGGACCGGGGTACAGATACGCAGTATTTT.

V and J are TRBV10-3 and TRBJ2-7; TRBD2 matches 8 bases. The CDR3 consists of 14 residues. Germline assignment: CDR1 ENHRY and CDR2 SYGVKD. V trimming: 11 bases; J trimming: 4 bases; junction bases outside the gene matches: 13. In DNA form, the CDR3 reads TGTGCCTCCACGGGGGGGGATCGACTTTACGAGCAGTACTTC. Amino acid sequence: CASTGGDRLYEQYF.

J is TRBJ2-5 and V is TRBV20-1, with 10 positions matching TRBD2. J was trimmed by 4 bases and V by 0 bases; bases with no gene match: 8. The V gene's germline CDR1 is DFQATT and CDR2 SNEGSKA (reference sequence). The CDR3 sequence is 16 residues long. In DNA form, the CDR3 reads TGCAGTGCTAGAGATCGGAGTAGCGGGGGGCTAGAGACCCAGTACTTC. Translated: CSARDRSSGGLETQYF.

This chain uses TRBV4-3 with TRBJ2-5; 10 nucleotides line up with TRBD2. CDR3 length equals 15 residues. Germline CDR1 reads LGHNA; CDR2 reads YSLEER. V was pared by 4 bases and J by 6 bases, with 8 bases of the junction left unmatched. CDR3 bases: TGCGCCAGCAGCCGGGATAGCGGGAGGCAGCAGACCCAGTACTTC. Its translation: CASSRDSGRQQTQYF.

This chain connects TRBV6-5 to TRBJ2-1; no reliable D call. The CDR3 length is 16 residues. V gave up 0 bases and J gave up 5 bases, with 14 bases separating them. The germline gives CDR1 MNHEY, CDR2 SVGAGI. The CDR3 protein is CASSYSRSGLHNEQFF. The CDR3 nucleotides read TGTGCCAGCAGTTACTCGCGTTCGGGTCTTCACAATGAGCAGTTCTTC.

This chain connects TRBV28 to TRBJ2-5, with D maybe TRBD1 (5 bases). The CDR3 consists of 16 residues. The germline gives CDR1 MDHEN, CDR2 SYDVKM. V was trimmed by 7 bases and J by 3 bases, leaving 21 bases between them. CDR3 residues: CASTSRTRQLKETQYF. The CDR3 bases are TGTGCCAGCACTTCCCGAACGCGACAGTTGAAAGAGACCCAGTACTTC.

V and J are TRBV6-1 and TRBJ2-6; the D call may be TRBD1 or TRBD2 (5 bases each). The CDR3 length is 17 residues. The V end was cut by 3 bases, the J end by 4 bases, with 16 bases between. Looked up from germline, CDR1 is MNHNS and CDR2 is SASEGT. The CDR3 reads CASSEGPYPLGANVLTF. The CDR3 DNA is TGTGCCAGCAGTGAGGGACCCTATCCCCTCGGGGCCAACGTCCTGACTTTC.

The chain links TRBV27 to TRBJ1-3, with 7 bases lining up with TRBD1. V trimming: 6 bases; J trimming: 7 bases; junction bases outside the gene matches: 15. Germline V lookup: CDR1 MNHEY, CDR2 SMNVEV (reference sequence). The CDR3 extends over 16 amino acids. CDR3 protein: CASSPPPRGRWNTIYF. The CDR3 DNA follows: TGTGCCAGCAGCCCCCCGCCGAGGGGGCGTTGGAACACCATATATTTT.

The CDR3: CASSLPRVVGYEQYF. The CDR3 nucleotides read TGTGCCAGCAGTCTGCCCCGGGTGGTGGGCTACGAGCAGTACTTC. The rearrangement links TRBV28 to TRBJ2-7, with unresolved D. Trimming left V 5 bases short and J 3 bases short, with 17 bases between. The CDR3 is 15 residues long. The germline V gene encodes CDR1 MDHEN and CDR2 SYDVKM.

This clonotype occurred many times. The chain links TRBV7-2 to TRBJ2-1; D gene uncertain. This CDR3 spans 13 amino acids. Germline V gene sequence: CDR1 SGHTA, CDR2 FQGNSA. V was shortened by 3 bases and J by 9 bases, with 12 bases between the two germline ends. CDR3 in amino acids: CASSFQYRVEQFF. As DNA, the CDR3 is TGTGCCAGCAGCTTTCAATATAGAGTTGAGCAGTTCTTC.